A selection of T cell receptor beta chains follows, all from one sample in a study of Graves' ophthalmopathy and Graves' hyperthyroidism. MiXCR, run by TCRdb on the multiplex PCR reads, gives a single entry per CDR3 protein. The data show 360,000 or so distinct CDR3 sequences, approximately 20% seen once. Material: peripheral blood. All receptors come from a woman aged 18-29 years with Graves' ophthalmopathy. The CDR3 runs from the conserved cysteine through the conserved F or W. The order of the fields is D gene, clone size, V gene, J gene, CDR3 protein, CDR3 DNA. The D gene is left open where the match is weak. A clone size is listed for some rows: how often the clone was seen (once, few, many), or a class if it is expanded.

D gene: .
clone size: many
V gene: TRBV4-3
J gene: TRBJ2-7
CDR3 protein: CASSQGGGAGDLPYEQYF
CDR3 DNA: TGCGCCAGCAGCCAAGGTGGGGGCGCGGGAGATCTTCCCTACGAGCAGTACTTC

D gene: .
clone size: .
V gene: TRBV7-2
J gene: TRBJ2-7
CDR3 protein: CASSIQGREQYF
CDR3 DNA: TGTGCCAGCAGCATACAGGGTCGCGAGCAGTACTTC

D gene: .
clone size: many
V gene: TRBV6-6
J gene: TRBJ1-5
CDR3 protein: CASSSNIGLHSNQPQHF
CDR3 DNA: TGTGCCAGCAGTTCGAACATCGGCTTACATAGCAATCAGCCCCAGCATTTT

D gene: TRBD2
clone size: many
V gene: TRBV29-1
J gene: TRBJ2-5
CDR3 protein: CSPVLAVQETQYF
CDR3 DNA: TGCAGCCCCGTCCTAGCGGTCCAAGAGACCCAGTACTTC

D gene: .
clone size: .
V gene: TRBV6-1
J gene: TRBJ2-7
CDR3 protein: CASSPTVSSYEQYF
CDR3 DNA: TGTGCCAGCAGTCCGACAGTTTCGTCCTACGAGCAGTACTTC

D gene: TRBD1
clone size: .
V gene: TRBV12-3/TRBV12-4
J gene: TRBJ1-6
CDR3 protein: CASGTGGDSPLHF
CDR3 DNA: TGTGCCAGCGGGACAGGGGGCGATTCACCCCTCCACTTT

D gene: .
clone size: .
V gene: TRBV7-2
J gene: TRBJ1-6
CDR3 protein: CASSLFGPGSPLHF
CDR3 DNA: TGTGCCAGCAGCTTATTCGGACCAGGGTCACCCCTCCACTTT

D gene: .
clone size: many
V gene: TRBV12-3/TRBV12-4
J gene: TRBJ1-1
CDR3 protein: CASSRRGTTEAFF
CDR3 DNA: TGTGCCAGCAGTCGAAGGGGAACCACTGAAGCTTTCTTT

D gene: .
clone size: many
V gene: TRBV11-2
J gene: TRBJ2-5
CDR3 protein: CASSPGQLQETQYF
CDR3 DNA: TGTGCCAGCAGCCCCGGACAGCTCCAAGAGACCCAGTACTTC

D gene: .
clone size: many
V gene: TRBV7-9
J gene: TRBJ1-1
CDR3 protein: CASRRRGGLTEAFF
CDR3 DNA: TGTGCCAGCAGGCGGCGGGGGGGGCTCACTGAAGCTTTCTTT

D gene: .
clone size: many
V gene: TRBV20-1
J gene: TRBJ1-6
CDR3 protein: CSARGASSSYNSPLHF
CDR3 DNA: TGCAGTGCTAGAGGCGCCTCTTCCTCCTATAATTCACCCCTCCACTTT

D gene: .
clone size: many
V gene: TRBV2
J gene: TRBJ1-6
CDR3 protein: CASSEDSRAPLHF
CDR3 DNA: TGTGCCAGCAGTGAAGATTCCCGAGCACCCCTCCACTTT

D gene: .
clone size: few
V gene: TRBV30
J gene: TRBJ1-1
CDR3 protein: CAGNLYGTLFGGNTEAFF
CDR3 DNA: TGTGCCGGAAACTTATACGGGACCCTTTTTGGCGGGAACACTGAAGCTTTCTTT

D gene: .
clone size: many
V gene: TRBV20-1
J gene: TRBJ1-1
CDR3 protein: CSAFDRPRGDTEAFF
CDR3 DNA: TGCAGTGCTTTCGACCGTCCTCGGGGGGACACTGAAGCTTTCTTT

D gene: TRBD2
clone size: .
V gene: TRBV2
J gene: TRBJ2-7
CDR3 protein: CASSGLAGGPGSYKQYF
CDR3 DNA: TGTGCCAGCAGTGGACTGGCGGGAGGGCCGGGGTCCTACAAGCAGTACTTC

D gene: .
clone size: many
V gene: TRBV18
J gene: TRBJ2-7
CDR3 protein: CASSSGTDAEQYF
CDR3 DNA: TGTGCCAGCTCATCCGGGACGGACGCCGAGCAGTACTTC

D gene: .
clone size: many
V gene: TRBV6-1
J gene: TRBJ2-7
CDR3 protein: CASKGDTFSYEQYF
CDR3 DNA: TGTGCCAGCAAAGGGGACACCTTCTCCTACGAGCAGTACTTC

D gene: .
clone size: many
V gene: TRBV6-1
J gene: TRBJ1-1
CDR3 protein: CASSHPGTGPNTEAFF
CDR3 DNA: TGTGCCAGCAGCCACCCGGGCACGGGGCCGAACACTGAAGCTTTCTTT

D gene: .
clone size: many
V gene: TRBV20-1
J gene: TRBJ1-1
CDR3 protein: CSARALYTEAFF
CDR3 DNA: TGCAGTGCTAGGGCCCTTTACACTGAAGCTTTCTTT

D gene: .
clone size: many
V gene: TRBV2
J gene: TRBJ2-7
CDR3 protein: CASRQQGPTPEQYF
CDR3 DNA: TGTGCCAGCAGGCAGCAGGGCCCCACCCCCGAGCAGTACTTC

D gene: .
clone size: .
V gene: TRBV15
J gene: TRBJ2-7
CDR3 protein: CATSSPSWISSYEQYF
CDR3 DNA: TGTGCCACCAGCAGCCCCAGCTGGATAAGCTCCTACGAGCAGTACTTC

D gene: .
clone size: many
V gene: TRBV28
J gene: TRBJ2-3
CDR3 protein: CASRYTGTDTQYF
CDR3 DNA: TGTGCCAGCAGATATACAGGGACAGATACGCAGTATTTT

D gene: TRBD2
clone size: many
V gene: TRBV10-3
J gene: TRBJ2-7
CDR3 protein: CAIMVASGVYEQYF
CDR3 DNA: TGTGCCATCATGGTGGCTAGCGGGGTCTACGAGCAGTACTTC

D gene: .
clone size: many
V gene: TRBV7-2
J gene: TRBJ1-1
CDR3 protein: CASHPRADNTEAFF
CDR3 DNA: TGTGCCAGCCATCCCCGGGCGGATAACACTGAAGCTTTCTTT

D gene: .
clone size: many
V gene: TRBV11-1
J gene: TRBJ1-5
CDR3 protein: CASSSGLGGNQPQHF
CDR3 DNA: TGTGCCAGCAGCAGCGGGCTAGGGGGCAATCAGCCCCAGCATTTT

D gene: TRBD2
clone size: few
V gene: TRBV5-5
J gene: TRBJ2-7
CDR3 protein: CASSLRAAGGRDEQYF
CDR3 DNA: TGTGCCAGCAGCTTGAGAGCAGCGGGAGGACGGGACGAGCAGTACTTC

D gene: .
clone size: .
V gene: TRBV20-1
J gene: TRBJ2-7
CDR3 protein: CSASRVSRGNYEQYF
CDR3 DNA: TGCAGTGCTAGCCGGGTAAGCCGGGGAAACTACGAGCAGTACTTC

D gene: TRBD1
clone size: many
V gene: TRBV20-1
J gene: TRBJ1-2
CDR3 protein: CSAGGTGNYGYTF
CDR3 DNA: TGCAGTGCAGGGGGGACAGGGAACTATGGCTACACCTTC

D gene: .
clone size: many
V gene: TRBV20-1
J gene: TRBJ2-5
CDR3 protein: CSAVQGGRETQYF
CDR3 DNA: TGCAGTGCCGTACAAGGGGGGAGAGAGACCCAGTACTTC

D gene: TRBD2
clone size: many
V gene: TRBV6-2/TRBV6-3
J gene: TRBJ2-7
CDR3 protein: CASTPGPVAGGRYYEQYF
CDR3 DNA: TGTGCCAGCACTCCAGGTCCGGTAGCGGGAGGCCGGTACTACGAGCAGTACTTC

D gene: TRBD2
clone size: many
V gene: TRBV13
J gene: TRBJ2-7
CDR3 protein: CASSLETSGLYEQYF
CDR3 DNA: TGTGCCAGCAGCTTGGAGACTAGCGGTTTATACGAGCAGTACTTC

D gene: .
clone size: many
V gene: TRBV19
J gene: TRBJ1-1
CDR3 protein: CASTMRTAENTEAFF
CDR3 DNA: TGTGCCAGTACCATGAGGACAGCAGAGAACACTGAAGCTTTCTTT

D gene: .
clone size: many
V gene: TRBV6-2/TRBV6-3
J gene: TRBJ1-5
CDR3 protein: CASSYSVGQPQHF
CDR3 DNA: TGTGCCAGCAGTTACTCGGTGGGTCAGCCCCAGCATTTT

D gene: TRBD1
clone size: many
V gene: TRBV27
J gene: TRBJ1-5
CDR3 protein: CASSPRGPYNQPQHF
CDR3 DNA: TGTGCCAGCAGTCCTAGGGGGCCCTACAATCAGCCCCAGCATTTT

D gene: TRBD2
clone size: few
V gene: TRBV6-1
J gene: TRBJ2-4
CDR3 protein: CASSGGSRGRGVNIQYF
CDR3 DNA: TGTGCCAGCAGTGGTGGGTCTCGCGGGAGGGGGGTGAACATTCAGTACTTC

D gene: .
clone size: .
V gene: TRBV5-1
J gene: TRBJ2-5
CDR3 protein: CASSPSGIDQETQYF
CDR3 DNA: TGCGCCAGCAGCCCGTCCGGAATCGACCAAGAGACCCAGTACTTC

D gene: TRBD2
clone size: many
V gene: TRBV29-1
J gene: TRBJ2-5
CDR3 protein: CSVVRLAGRKYQETQYF
CDR3 DNA: TGCAGCGTTGTAAGACTAGCGGGGAGAAAGTACCAAGAGACCCAGTACTTC

D gene: TRBD2
clone size: many
V gene: TRBV6-1
J gene: TRBJ2-4
CDR3 protein: CATPLAGGRRDKNIQYF
CDR3 DNA: TGTGCCACTCCTCTAGCGGGGGGGCGCAGGGACAAAAACATTCAGTACTTC

D gene: .
clone size: many
V gene: TRBV11-2
J gene: TRBJ2-7
CDR3 protein: CASSLERADPPFYEQYF
CDR3 DNA: TGTGCCAGCAGCTTAGAAAGGGCAGACCCACCGTTCTACGAGCAGTACTTC

D gene: TRBD1
clone size: many
V gene: TRBV5-1
J gene: TRBJ1-1
CDR3 protein: CASSSGDSWTQAFF
CDR3 DNA: TGCGCCAGCAGCTCGGGGGACAGTTGGACCCAAGCTTTCTTT

D gene: .
clone size: .
V gene: TRBV9
J gene: TRBJ2-3
CDR3 protein: CASSELTDTQYF
CDR3 DNA: TGTGCCAGCAGCGAGCTCACAGATACGCAGTATTTT

D gene: .
clone size: few
V gene: TRBV28
J gene: TRBJ1-5
CDR3 protein: CASSLSTGWNQPQHF
CDR3 DNA: TGTGCCAGCAGTTTATCGACAGGTTGGAATCAGCCCCAGCATTTT

D gene: .
clone size: many
V gene: TRBV30
J gene: TRBJ2-5
CDR3 protein: CAWSGGETQYF
CDR3 DNA: TGTGCCTGGAGCGGCGGAGAGACCCAGTACTTC

D gene: .
clone size: many
V gene: TRBV7-3
J gene: TRBJ1-1
CDR3 protein: CASRQRVNTEAFF
CDR3 DNA: TGTGCCAGCAGACAGAGGGTGAACACTGAAGCTTTCTTT

D gene: .
clone size: many
V gene: TRBV30
J gene: TRBJ2-7
CDR3 protein: CALLTENYEQYF
CDR3 DNA: TGTGCCCTACTGACAGAAAACTACGAGCAGTACTTC

D gene: .
clone size: many
V gene: TRBV6-1
J gene: TRBJ2-2
CDR3 protein: CASKPDNTGELFF
CDR3 DNA: TGTGCCAGCAAGCCAGATAACACCGGGGAGCTGTTTTTT

D gene: TRBD1
clone size: many
V gene: TRBV6-2/TRBV6-3
J gene: TRBJ2-7
CDR3 protein: CAGGTGWYEQYF
CDR3 DNA: TGTGCCGGCGGGACAGGGTGGTACGAGCAGTACTTC

D gene: .
clone size: many
V gene: TRBV20-1
J gene: TRBJ2-7
CDR3 protein: CSATPSSARYEQYF
CDR3 DNA: TGCAGTGCTACCCCCTCATCGGCCCGTTACGAGCAGTACTTC

D gene: .
clone size: .
V gene: TRBV27
J gene: TRBJ1-1
CDR3 protein: CASSFKWGGTEAFF
CDR3 DNA: TGTGCCAGCAGTTTTAAGTGGGGTGGCACTGAAGCTTTCTTT

D gene: .
clone size: many
V gene: TRBV13
J gene: TRBJ1-1
CDR3 protein: CASSFGTNPGTEAFF
CDR3 DNA: TGTGCCAGCAGCTTCGGGACAAATCCGGGGACTGAAGCTTTCTTT

D gene: .
clone size: many
V gene: TRBV12-3/TRBV12-4
J gene: TRBJ1-1
CDR3 protein: CASTRGGTEAFF
CDR3 DNA: TGTGCCAGCACTAGGGGGGGGACTGAAGCTTTCTTT

D gene: TRBD1
clone size: .
V gene: TRBV28
J gene: TRBJ1-5
CDR3 protein: CASRATGGRNQPQHF
CDR3 DNA: TGTGCCAGCAGGGCTACAGGGGGACGCAATCAGCCCCAGCATTTT

D gene: TRBD1
clone size: few
V gene: TRBV6-2/TRBV6-3
J gene: TRBJ1-1
CDR3 protein: CASGLKRQGEAFF
CDR3 DNA: TGTGCCAGCGGCTTGAAACGACAGGGGGAAGCTTTCTTT

D gene: TRBD2
clone size: many
V gene: TRBV7-8
J gene: TRBJ2-7
CDR3 protein: CASSLAVLAGPYEQYF
CDR3 DNA: TGTGCCAGCAGCTTAGCGGTGCTAGCGGGACCCTACGAGCAGTACTTC

D gene: .
clone size: many
V gene: TRBV6-1
J gene: TRBJ2-5
CDR3 protein: CASSAGRTFQETQYF
CDR3 DNA: TGTGCCAGCAGTGCGGGGCGGACCTTTCAAGAGACCCAGTACTTC